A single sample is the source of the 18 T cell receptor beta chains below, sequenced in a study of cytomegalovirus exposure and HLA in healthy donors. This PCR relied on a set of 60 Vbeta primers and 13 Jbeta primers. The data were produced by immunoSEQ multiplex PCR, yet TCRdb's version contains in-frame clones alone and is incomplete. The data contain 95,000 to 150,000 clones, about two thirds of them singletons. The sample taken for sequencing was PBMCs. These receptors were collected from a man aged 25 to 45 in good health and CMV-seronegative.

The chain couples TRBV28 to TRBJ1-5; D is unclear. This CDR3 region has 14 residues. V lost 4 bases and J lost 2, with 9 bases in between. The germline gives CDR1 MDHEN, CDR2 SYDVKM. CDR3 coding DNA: TGTGCCAGCAGTTCGTGGGAGGGCAATCAGCCCCAGCATTTT. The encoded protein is CASSSWEGNQPQHF.

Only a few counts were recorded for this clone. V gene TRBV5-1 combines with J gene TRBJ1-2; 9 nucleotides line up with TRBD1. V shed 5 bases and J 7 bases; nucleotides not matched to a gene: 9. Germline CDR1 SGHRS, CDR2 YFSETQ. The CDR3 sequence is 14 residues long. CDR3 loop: CASRFPGQGSGYTF. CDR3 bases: TGCGCCAGCAGATTTCCGGGACAGGGAAGTGGCTACACCTTC.

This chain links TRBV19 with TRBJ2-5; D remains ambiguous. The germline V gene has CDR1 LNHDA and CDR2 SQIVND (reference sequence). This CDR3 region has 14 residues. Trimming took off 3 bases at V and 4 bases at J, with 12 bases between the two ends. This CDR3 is CASSIPSRVETQYF. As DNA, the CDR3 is TGTGCCAGTAGTATTCCTTCCCGGGTAGAGACCCAGTACTTC. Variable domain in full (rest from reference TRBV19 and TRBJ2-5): DGGITQSPKYLFRKEGQNVTLSCEQNLNHDAMYWYRQDPGQGLRLIYYSQIVNDFQKGDIAEGYSVSREKKESFPLTVTSAQKNPTAFYLCASSIPSRVETQYFGPGTRLLVL.

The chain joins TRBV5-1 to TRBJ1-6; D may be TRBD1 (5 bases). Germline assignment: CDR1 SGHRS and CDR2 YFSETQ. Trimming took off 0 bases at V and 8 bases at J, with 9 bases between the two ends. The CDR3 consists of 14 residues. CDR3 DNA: TGCGCCAGCAGCTTGGAGGCAGGGCATTCACCCCTCCACTTT. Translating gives CASSLEAGHSPLHF.

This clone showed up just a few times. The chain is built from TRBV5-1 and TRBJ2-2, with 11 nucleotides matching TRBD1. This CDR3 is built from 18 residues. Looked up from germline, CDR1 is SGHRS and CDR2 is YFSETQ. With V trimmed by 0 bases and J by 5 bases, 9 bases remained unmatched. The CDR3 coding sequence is TGCGCCAGCAGCTTGGGGACAGGGGGCGTTGAAAGGACCGGGGAGCTGTTTTTT. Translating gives CASSLGTGGVERTGELFF.

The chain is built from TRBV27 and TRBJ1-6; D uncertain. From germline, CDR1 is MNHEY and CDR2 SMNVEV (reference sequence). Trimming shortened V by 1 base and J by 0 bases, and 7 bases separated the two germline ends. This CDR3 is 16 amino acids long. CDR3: CASSLFGHSYNSPLHF. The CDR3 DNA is TGTGCCAGCAGTTTATTTGGCCACTCCTATAATTCACCCCTCCACTTT.

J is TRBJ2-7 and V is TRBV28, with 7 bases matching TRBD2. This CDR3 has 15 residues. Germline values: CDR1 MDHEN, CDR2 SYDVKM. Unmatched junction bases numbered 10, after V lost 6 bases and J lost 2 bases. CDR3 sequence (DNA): TGTGCCAGCAGGGTCGGGGGGTTTCGTACCTACGAGCAGTACTTC. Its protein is CASRVGGFRTYEQYF.

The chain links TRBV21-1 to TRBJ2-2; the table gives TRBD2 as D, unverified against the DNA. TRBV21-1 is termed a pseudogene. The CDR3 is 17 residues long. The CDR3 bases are TGTGCCAGCAGCAAAGACGGGGGGGCCCAGAACACCGGGGAGCTGTTTTTT. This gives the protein CASSKDGGAQNTGELFF.

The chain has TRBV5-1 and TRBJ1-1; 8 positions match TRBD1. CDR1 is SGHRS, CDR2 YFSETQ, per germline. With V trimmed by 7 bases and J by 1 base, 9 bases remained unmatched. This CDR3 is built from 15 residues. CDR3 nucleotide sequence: TGCGCCAGCTCCGTTGGGACAGGCCCGAACACTGAAGCTTTCTTT. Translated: CASSVGTGPNTEAFF.

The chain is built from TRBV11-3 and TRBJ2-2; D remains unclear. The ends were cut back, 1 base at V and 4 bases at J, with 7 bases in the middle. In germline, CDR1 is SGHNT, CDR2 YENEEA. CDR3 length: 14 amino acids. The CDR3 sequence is CASSLVSPTGELFF. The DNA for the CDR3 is TGTGCCAGCAGCTTAGTATCCCCCACCGGGGAGCTGTTTTTT.

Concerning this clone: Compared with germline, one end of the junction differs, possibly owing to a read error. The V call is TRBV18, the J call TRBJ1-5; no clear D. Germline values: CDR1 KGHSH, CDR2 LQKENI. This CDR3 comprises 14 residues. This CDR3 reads CASSPPFSDQPQHF. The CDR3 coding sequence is TGTGCCAGCTCACCACCCTTTAGCGATCAGCCCCAGCATTTT.

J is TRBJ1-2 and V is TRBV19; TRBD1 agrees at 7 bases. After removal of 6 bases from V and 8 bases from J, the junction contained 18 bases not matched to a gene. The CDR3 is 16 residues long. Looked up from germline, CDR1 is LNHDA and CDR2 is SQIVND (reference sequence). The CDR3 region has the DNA TGTGCCAGTAGCCCCCTGGCGGCAGGGGGTGGTAGGGGCTACACCTTC. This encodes CASSPLAAGGGRGYTF. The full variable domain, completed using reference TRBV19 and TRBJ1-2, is DGGITQSPKYLFRKEGQNVTLSCEQNLNHDAMYWYRQDPGQGLRLIYYSQIVNDFQKGDIAEGYSVSREKKESFPLTVTSAQKNPTAFYLCASSPLAAGGGRGYTFGSGTRLTVV.

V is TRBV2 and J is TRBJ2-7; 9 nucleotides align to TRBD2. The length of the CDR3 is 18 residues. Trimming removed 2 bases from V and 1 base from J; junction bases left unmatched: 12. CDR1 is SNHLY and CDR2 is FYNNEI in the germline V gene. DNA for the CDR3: TGTGCCAGCAGTGAAACTCCTAGCGGGGACCATCTGTCCTACGAGCAGTACTTC. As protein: CASSETPSGDHLSYEQYF.

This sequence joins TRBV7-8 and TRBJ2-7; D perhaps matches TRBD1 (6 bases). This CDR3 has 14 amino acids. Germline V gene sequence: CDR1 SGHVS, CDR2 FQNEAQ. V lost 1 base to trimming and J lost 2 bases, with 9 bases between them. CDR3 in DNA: TGTGCCAGCAGCTTAGAAGGACAGACCTACGAGCAGTACTTC. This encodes CASSLEGQTYEQYF.

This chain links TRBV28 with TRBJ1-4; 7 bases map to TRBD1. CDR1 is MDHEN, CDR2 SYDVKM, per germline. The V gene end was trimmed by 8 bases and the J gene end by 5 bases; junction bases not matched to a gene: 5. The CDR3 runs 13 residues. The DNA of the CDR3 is TGTGCCAGCCAGGGACAGCCCAATGAAAAACTGTTTTTT. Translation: CASQGQPNEKLFF.

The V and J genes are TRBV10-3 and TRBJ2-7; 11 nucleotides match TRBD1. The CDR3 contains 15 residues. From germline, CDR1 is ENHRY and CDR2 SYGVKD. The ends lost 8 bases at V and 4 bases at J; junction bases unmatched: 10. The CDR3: CAIGGGTGGSYEQYF. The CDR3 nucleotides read TGTGCCATCGGGGGGGGGACAGGGGGTTCGTACGAGCAGTACTTC.

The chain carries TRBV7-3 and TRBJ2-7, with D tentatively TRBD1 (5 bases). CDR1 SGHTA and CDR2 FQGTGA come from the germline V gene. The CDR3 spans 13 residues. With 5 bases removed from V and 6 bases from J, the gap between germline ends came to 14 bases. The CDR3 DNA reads TGTGCCAGCAGCGTTGTAAGGGGCGGCGAGCAGTACTTC. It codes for CASSVVRGGEQYF.

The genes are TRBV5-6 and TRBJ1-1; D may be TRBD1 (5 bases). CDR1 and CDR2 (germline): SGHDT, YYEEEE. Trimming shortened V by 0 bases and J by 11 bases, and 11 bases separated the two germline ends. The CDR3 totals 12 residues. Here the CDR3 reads CASSLGGAGAFF. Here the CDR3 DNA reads TGTGCCAGCAGCTTGGGGGGCGCGGGGGCTTTCTTT.